This TCR beta chain was sequenced during a study of cytomegalovirus exposure and HLA in healthy donors (dated by TCRdb to the late 2010s). About the study as a whole: In an earlier analysis of 450 to 750 of the donors, 250 to 300 Gb of sequence data and 120 million or so unique TCR beta sequences from 180 million or so T cells were reported. An early release covering some 640 HLA-typed donors comprised roughly 300 gigabases of sequencing data and about 90 million unique TCR sequences. Of the 350 to 450 genotyped donors, 65% to 90% were placed in the genetic ancestry cluster associated with self-reported Caucasian donors. The study aimed to test whether signatures of past pathogen exposure could be identified by cataloging public T cell receptors. The T cell repertoires of some 700 subjects were profiled by immunosequencing and related to cytomegalovirus serostatus. In addition to the first cohort of 650 to 800 subjects, a separate validation cohort of 130 or so different subjects was used. To predict cytomegalovirus infection status, the study brought together high-throughput TCR immunosequencing, statistical association of individual TCRs with disease status, and machine learning. In a later analysis, previously published TCR beta repertoires from 600 to 850 donors were re-analyzed and high-resolution HLA genotyping was added so that TCR occurrence patterns could be studied. The later analysis used no new phenotypic data to find candidate immune exposures, relying instead on TCR beta sequences and their occurrence across donors. An earlier analysis of several hundred of the donors applied high-throughput TCR beta sequencing to assess whether each TCR beta V gene segment acted as functional or pseudogenic. Alongside the repertoire data, information on donor age, sex, ethnicity and CMV serostatus was compiled. Genome-wide SNP genotypes for about three fifths of the roughly 700 donors were used in a later genetic analysis, which treated that subset as a discovery cohort. Every repertoire in the discovery cohort had been generated on one and the same sequencing platform. HLA typing included class I and class II loci at four-digit resolution. Typing coverage varied by locus: 629-630 donors for A, B, C, DRB1 and DQB1; some 520 for DQA1; about 600 for DPA1; 400 to 480 for DPB1. Because of strong linkage in the cohort, roughly five DR-DQ haplotypes were treated as single units for association and clustering. On average, over 200,000 unique TCR beta nucleotide sequences were sequenced per donor among 350 to 400 genotyped donors of the cohort, with roughly a sixth of those sequences being non-productive.

Libraries came from the immunoSEQ multiplex PCR assay. For the multiplex PCR, a mixture combining 60 forward primers for TCR Vbeta segments and 13 reverse primers for TCR Jbeta segments was used. Amplification of the CDR3 region of rearranged TCR beta genes was performed with a multiplex PCR assay on genomic DNA. The Illumina HiSeq System was used to sequence the amplified TCR beta libraries as 87-base-pair reads. In the paper's pipeline: Across the 666 repertoires, a later analysis counted tens of millions of unique TCR beta chains, around 10 million of which were shared by at least two donors. To remove PCR and sequencing errors, raw reads were error-corrected and collapsed into unique sequences using a nearest-neighbor algorithm that merged closely related sequences. Alignment of CDR3 sequences to IMGT reference sequences was used to assign V, D and J gene segments. Each retained sequence needed at least a six-nucleotide match to both a V gene segment and a J gene segment. Rearrangements were classified as productive when the CDR3 lacked stop codons and remained in frame with V and J, and all other rearrangements were classified as non-productive. CDR3 was defined according to IMGT convention as the region running from the second conserved V-encoded cysteine to the conserved J-encoded phenylalanine. Sequences without an unambiguous match to a single V gene segment were excluded from the earlier analysis of 450 to 650 of the donors. In an earlier analysis of several hundred of the donors, a V segment was called functional when productive rearrangements were above 56.7%, and segregating when the standard deviation between donors exceeded 5%. A statistical classification framework was developed to diagnose cytomegalovirus status using the catalog of TCR beta chain sequences. In a later analysis, TCR nucleotide sequences were compared against IMGT/GENE-DB human TR gene sequences so that V and J genes could be assigned. The TCRdist pipeline was used in a later analysis to assign CDR3 sequences and most-parsimonious VDJ recombination scenarios. A later analysis defined each TCR beta chain by its CDR3 amino acid sequence plus V-gene family, and excluded reads lacking a unique V-gene family. To address suspected cross-contamination and a sequencing artifact, a later analysis removed approximately 590 highly shared, low-generation-probability nucleotide sequences. For each public chain, a later analysis derived a clonal expansion index from normalized ranks of inferred template counts within each repertoire. In a later analysis, generation probabilities were computed with a VDJ recombination model fitted to out-of-frame rearrangements, and the resulting probabilities were checked against IGoR. In a later analysis, hypergeometric tests were used to score TCR-TCR, TCR-HLA and TCR-CMV co-occurrence, with a repertoire-size bias correction applied to TCR pairs. False discovery rates were estimated in a later analysis by permuting HLA or CMV assignments 20 times. In a later analysis, co-occurring TCRs were grouped using DBSCAN, and TCRdist sequence similarity was added for clustering within HLA-allele-positive subsets. Repertoires with fewer than 30,000 or more than 120,000 public chains were left out of co-occurrence clustering, as were five repertoires with anomalous nucleotide sharing. TCRdb provides this immuneACCESS table in a form limited to in-frame rearrangements. Some clones are lacking; in checked studies, under half of them reflect an unresolved V gene, and why the rest are absent is not known. From that table come the V and J calls and clone size; the DNA was used to work out D and trimming. In this sample the table shows some 170,000 clones, 82% of which occur a single time. The top ten hold about 0.98% of the sample.

Concerning this clone: No antigen is known for it. No base quality values were provided; no much bigger clone lies one nucleotide off.

Overall study results and their limits: Because counts were too low, roughly 16 rarely observed V segments, including chromosome 9 orphons, were left out of the earlier analysis of some 640 of the donors. Most CMV-associated TCR beta chains appeared to be HLA-restricted in a later analysis, and the HLA associations seemed to be driven largely by CMV exposure. In a later genetic analysis, a missense DCLRE1C variant was associated with V-gene and J-gene trimming of TCR beta chains, and the association was replicated in an independent cohort. The authors suggested that the approach could potentially be generalized to other disease states and immunological phenotypes. In a later analysis, HLA-associated TCR beta chains were found to be more clonally expanded and to have lower generation probabilities than equally common non-associated chains. Across donors, most TCR sequences were observed very rarely, whereas some public TCRs were present in many individuals. In both the original and validation cohorts, the classifier was reported to diagnose cytomegalovirus status with high specificity and sensitivity. The only immune exposure information available for the cohort was CMV serostatus. In a later genetic analysis, fewer N-insertions in productive TCRs were reported among donors in an Asian-associated ancestry cluster than the roughly 700-donor mean. A cluster of highly shared sequence variants was judged likely to represent a technical artifact of the sequencing pipeline. Specific HLA alleles were associated with over 15,000 TCR beta sequences at a false discovery rate of 0.05 in a later analysis. The cohort was sequenced for TCR beta chains only, and without alpha or paired-chain data the features that could be detected were limited. Linkage disequilibrium might explain the correlated functional status among segregating V segments, but an unknown experimental factor could not be ruled out. The study listed 150 to 200 TCR beta chains as associated with cytomegalovirus. Assigning TCR associations to individual alleles was difficult when HLA alleles, especially DR and DQ, strongly co-occurred. In vitro tests confirmed that a few of the cytomegalovirus-associated TCR beta chains recognize cytomegalovirus antigens. Roughly uniform sequencing depth across donors was assumed in presence/absence analyses, although this assumption may not hold. Several of the top co-occurrence clusters appeared to be linked to parvovirus B19, influenza, CMV and Epstein-Barr virus, according to a later analysis. In an earlier analysis of about 600 of the donors, most TCR beta V segments appeared in productive rearrangements about 90% or about 30% of the time, broadly matching IMGT annotations. A further reported finding was that TCR beta sequences accurately predicted the HLA-A and HLA-B alleles for most subjects in the first cohort. In a later analysis, the rate of TCR association differed among HLA loci, with DRB1 alleles having the most associated TCRs and HLA-C alleles having the fewest. HLA typing was unavailable for some donors at each locus, so association tests used only the typed subset. Because the 87-base-pair reads could not distinguish some IMGT-functional V segments, including TRBV6-2 and TRBV6-3, those segments were excluded.

CDR1 and CDR2, looked up from the germline V gene, are MDHEN and SYDVKM. There are 19 amino acids in the CDR3, from cysteine to phenylalanine inclusive. This entry keeps only the CDR3 DNA: 57 bases, framed from base 1. Trimming accounts for 6 bases at V and 2 bases at J, while the number of junction bases matched to no gene is 14. The cohort was made up of under 800 healthy bone marrow donors. Cohort members were all nominally healthy when sampled, although unrecorded immune exposures were likely present. The donor was CMV seropositive and was included in the group of around 300 seropositive cohort members. Each donor provided a peripheral blood sample, and peripheral blood mononuclear cells were used for TCR beta sequencing. The Qiagen DNeasy Blood Extraction Kit was used to extract genomic DNA from the blood cell samples.

This clonotype was obtained from a girl aged 2-10 years in good health and CMV-seropositive. Sequenced material: PBMCs. The rearrangement combines TRBV28 with TRBJ2-5; TRBD2 aligns with 14 central bases. The sequence in DNA is TGTGCCAGCAGCCCTATCAGGACTAGCGGGAGGCCGTATCAAGAGACCCAGTACTTC. Protein translation: CASSPIRTSGRPYQETQYF.